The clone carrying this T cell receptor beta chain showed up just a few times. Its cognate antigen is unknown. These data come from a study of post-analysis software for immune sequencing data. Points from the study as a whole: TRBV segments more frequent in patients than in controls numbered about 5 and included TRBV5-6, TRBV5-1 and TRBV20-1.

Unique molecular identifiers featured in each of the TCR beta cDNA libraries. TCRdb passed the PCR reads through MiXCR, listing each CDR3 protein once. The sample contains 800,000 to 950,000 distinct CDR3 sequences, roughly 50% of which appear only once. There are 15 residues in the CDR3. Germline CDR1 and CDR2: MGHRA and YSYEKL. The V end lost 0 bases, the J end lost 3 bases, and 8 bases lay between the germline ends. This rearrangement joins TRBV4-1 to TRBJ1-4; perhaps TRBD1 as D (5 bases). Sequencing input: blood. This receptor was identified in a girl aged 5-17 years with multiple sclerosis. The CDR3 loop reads CASSQEYRSNEKLFF. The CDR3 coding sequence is TGCGCCAGCAGCCAAGAATACAGGTCTAATGAAAAACTGTTTTTT.